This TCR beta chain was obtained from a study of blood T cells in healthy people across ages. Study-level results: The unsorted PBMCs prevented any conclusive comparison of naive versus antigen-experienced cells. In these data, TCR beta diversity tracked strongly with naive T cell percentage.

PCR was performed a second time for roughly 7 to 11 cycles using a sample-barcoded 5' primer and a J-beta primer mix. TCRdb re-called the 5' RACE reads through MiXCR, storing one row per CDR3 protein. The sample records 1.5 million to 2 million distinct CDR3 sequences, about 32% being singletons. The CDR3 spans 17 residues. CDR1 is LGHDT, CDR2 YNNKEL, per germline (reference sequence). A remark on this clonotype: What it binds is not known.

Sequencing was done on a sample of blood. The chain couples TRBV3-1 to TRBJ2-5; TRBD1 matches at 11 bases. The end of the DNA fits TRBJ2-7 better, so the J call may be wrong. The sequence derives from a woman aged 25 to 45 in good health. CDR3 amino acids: CASSTRAGTGGFHEQYF. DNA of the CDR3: TGTGCCAGCAGCACTCGAGCCGGGACAGGGGGTTTCCACGAGCAGTACTTC.